The 9 T cell receptor beta chains below all came from one sample that was sequenced in a study of OX40 agonist ivuxolimab in advanced cancers. Clones were read by immunoSEQ multiplex PCR, and TCRdb kept only the in-frame ones, dropping some. This sample has more than 55,000 clones, with 85% to 90% found just once. The material was CD4+ or CD8+ T cells sorted from blood, obtained in a trial of the OX40 agonist ivuxolimab. Receptors were obtained from an adult with an advanced solid tumor such as melanoma, head and neck, liver or kidney cancer.

This clone was counted between two and nine times. CDR3 amino acids: CATTRRTASYGYTF. DNA for the CDR3: TGTGCCACAACGAGAAGGACAGCTTCCTATGGCTACACCTTC. The rearrangement joins TRBV2 to TRBJ1-2; D possibly corresponds to TRBD1 (6 bases). The CDR3 length is 14 residues. V lost 10 bases and J lost 4, with 19 bases in between. Germline-derived CDR1 and CDR2 are SNHLY and FYNNEI.

The V call is TRBV7-6, the J call TRBJ1-4; D gene unclear. V gave up 4 bases and J gave up 0 bases, with 6 bases separating them. Germline-derived CDR1 and CDR2 are SGHVS and FNYEAQ. The CDR3 is 14 amino acids. The CDR3 here is CASSSTPTNEKLFF. In DNA form, the CDR3 reads TGTGCCAGCAGCTCGACACCAACTAATGAAAAACTGTTTTTT.

The chain couples TRBV5-1 to TRBJ2-5, with D possibly TRBD2 on 6 matching bases. This CDR3 has 14 residues. Germline CDR1 is SGHRS and CDR2 is YFSETQ. Trimming shortened V by 4 bases and J by 1 base, and 11 bases separated the two germline ends. This CDR3 reads CASSPDGGQETQYF. The CDR3 region has the DNA TGCGCCAGCAGCCCGGACGGGGGCCAAGAGACCCAGTACTTC.

The chain joins TRBV18 to TRBJ2-5; either TRBD1 or TRBD2 may fit D (5 bases each). The CDR3 runs 13 residues. V lost 8 bases to trimming and J lost 1 base, with 11 bases between them. Looked up from germline, CDR1 is KGHSH and CDR2 is LQKENI. The CDR3 loop reads CASTRGVQETQYF. In nucleotides, the CDR3 is TGTGCCAGCACACGGGGCGTCCAAGAGACCCAGTACTTC.

This clone was detected only a few times. The rearrangement uses TRBV5-1 and TRBJ1-2, with TRBD1 as a possible D gene (5 bases). Germline V gene data show CDR1 as SGHRS and CDR2 as YFSETQ. Trimming stripped 3 bases from V and 1 base from J, with 22 bases between. This CDR3 has 18 amino acids. The CDR3: CASSWTGGTLQDNYGYTF. The CDR3 DNA is TGCGCCAGCAGCTGGACTGGAGGGACCTTACAAGATAACTATGGCTACACCTTC.

V gene TRBV28 combines with J gene TRBJ1-3, with TRBD1 matching 8 bases. V shed 9 bases, J shed 0 bases, and the junction held 10 bases outside the gene matches. CDR1 is MDHEN, CDR2 SYDVKM, per germline. This CDR3 region has 16 residues. CDR3 loop: CASTTGGFPSGNTIYF. The CDR3 DNA reads as TGTGCCAGTACTACAGGGGGGTTCCCCTCTGGAAACACCATATATTTT.

This clone was observed once. V and J are TRBV14 and TRBJ2-1; D unclear. V dropped 2 bases and J dropped 4 bases, with 9 bases sitting between them. Germline V gives CDR1 SGHDN, CDR2 FVKESK. This CDR3 spans 14 amino acids. As DNA, the CDR3 is TGTGCCAGCAGCCAATACTTGTCTTACAATGAGCAGTTCTTC. This codes for CASSQYLSYNEQFF.

The CDR3, as DNA: TGTGCCAGCAGTCCCCCGGGACAGGGGGTCCATAAAGCTTTCTTT. Translation gives CASSPPGQGVHKAFF. The rearrangement links TRBV27 to TRBJ1-1; 11 nucleotides line up with TRBD1. Germline CDR1 is MNHEY and CDR2 is SMNVEV (reference sequence). V gave up 5 bases and J gave up 9 bases; unmatched junction bases: 11. The CDR3 totals 15 residues.

The J gene is TRBJ2-7, the V gene TRBV6-5; 14 bases agree with TRBD2. V lost 8 bases and J lost 5; bases outside the gene matches: 5. There are 14 residues in the CDR3. CDR1 and CDR2 (germline): MNHEY, SVGAGI. In DNA, the CDR3 is TGTGCCAGCGGGACTAGCGGGAGTAAGCACGAGCAGTACTTC. Protein: CASGTSGSKHEQYF.